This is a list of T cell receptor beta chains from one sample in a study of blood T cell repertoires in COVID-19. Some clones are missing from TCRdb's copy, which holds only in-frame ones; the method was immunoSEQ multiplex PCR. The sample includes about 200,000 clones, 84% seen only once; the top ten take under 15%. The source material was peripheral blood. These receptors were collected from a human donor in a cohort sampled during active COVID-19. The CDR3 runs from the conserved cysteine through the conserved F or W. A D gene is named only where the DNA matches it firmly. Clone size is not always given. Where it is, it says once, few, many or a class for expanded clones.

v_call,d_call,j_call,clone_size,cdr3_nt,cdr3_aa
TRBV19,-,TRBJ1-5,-,TGTGCCAGTAGTAACTTACAGGGTCGGAAAAATCAGCCCCAGCATTTT,CASSNLQGRKNQPQHF
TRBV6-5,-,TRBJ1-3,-,TGTGCCAGCAGTTCTTGGGCGGGAGAGGGAAACACCATATATTTT,CASSSWAGEGNTIYF
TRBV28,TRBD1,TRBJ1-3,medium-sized,TGTGCCAGCATGGACAGGTCTCCGTCCTCTGGAAACACCATATATTTT,CASMDRSPSSGNTIYF
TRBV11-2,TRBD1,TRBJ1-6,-,TGTGCCAGCAGCCTGACAGGGGGCTCCTATAATTCACCCCTCCACTTT,CASSLTGGSYNSPLHF
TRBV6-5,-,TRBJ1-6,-,TGTGCCAGCTTGATCGACAGAGTTAATTCACCCCTCCACTTT,CASLIDRVNSPLHF
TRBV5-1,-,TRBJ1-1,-,TGCGCCAGCAGCTTGGTGGCAGGGGCAGGGAACACTGAAGCTTTCTTT,CASSLVAGAGNTEAFF
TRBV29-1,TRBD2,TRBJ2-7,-,TGCAGCGTTCTGAAATTCTTCTCTAGCGGGAGGGCCGATGAGCAGTACTTC,CSVLKFFSSGRADEQYF
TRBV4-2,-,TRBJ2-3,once,TGTGCCAGCAGCTCGATCCTACTGGATACGCAGTATTTT,CASSSILLDTQYF
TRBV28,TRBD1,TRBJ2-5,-,TGTGCCAGCGGCACCGGGACAGAAAAAGAGACCCAGTACTTC,CASGTGTEKETQYF
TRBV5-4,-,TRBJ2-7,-,TGTGCCAGCAGCTTGGAAGGTAGTGCGGCGGGGTACGAGCAGTACTTC,CASSLEGSAAGYEQYF
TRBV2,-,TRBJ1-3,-,TGTGCCAGCAGTAGACAGATGACTGGAAACACCATATATTTT,CASSRQMTGNTIYF
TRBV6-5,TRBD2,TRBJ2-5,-,TGTGCCACCGGAGTGACTAGCGGGAAAGAGACCCAGTACTTC,CATGVTSGKETQYF
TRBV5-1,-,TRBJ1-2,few,TGCGCCAGCAGCTTGAACCTTCAGAACTATGGCTACACCTTC,CASSLNLQNYGYTF
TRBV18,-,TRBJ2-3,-,TGTGCCAGCTCACCACCCCAGGGGAAACTCACAGATACGCAGTATTTT,CASSPPQGKLTDTQYF
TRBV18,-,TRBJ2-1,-,TGTGCCAGCTCACCACGCCGACTGGGGAGCGGAGGGATGGGCTCCTACAATGAGCAGTTCTTC,CASSPRRLGSGGMGSYNEQFF
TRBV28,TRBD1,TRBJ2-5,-,TGTGCCAGCAGTTTAGGACAGGGGGAGACCCAGTACTTC,CASSLGQGETQYF
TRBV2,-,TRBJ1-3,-,TGTGCCAGCAGTGAAGAGGGGGGAAACACCATATATTTT,CASSEEGGNTIYF
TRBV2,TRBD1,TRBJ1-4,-,TGTGCCAGCACAACAGGGGAGGATAATGAAAAACTGTTTTTT,CASTTGEDNEKLFF
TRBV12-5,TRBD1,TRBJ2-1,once,TGTGCTAGTGGTTTGAAGCCCTGGACAGGGATTTACAATGAGCAGTTCTTC,CASGLKPWTGIYNEQFF
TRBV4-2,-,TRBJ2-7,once,TGTGCCAGCAGCCAAGGGGTCGGGAGCCAATACTACGAGCAGTACTTC,CASSQGVGSQYYEQYF
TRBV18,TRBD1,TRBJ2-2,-,TGTGCCAGCTCACCAATCCGAGGACAGGGCAGAGGGGAGCTGTTTTTT,CASSPIRGQGRGELFF
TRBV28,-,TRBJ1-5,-,TGTGCCAGCAGTTTACAGATCCCGGGGGGTTATAGCAATCAGCCCCAGCATTTT,CASSLQIPGGYSNQPQHF
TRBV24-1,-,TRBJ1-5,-,TGTGCCACCAGTGATAGGGGTCGAGGCAATCAGCCCCAGCATTTT,CATSDRGRGNQPQHF
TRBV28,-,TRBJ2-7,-,TGTGCCAGCAAGGTTGGCCCGGGCTCCTACGAGCAGTACTTC,CASKVGPGSYEQYF
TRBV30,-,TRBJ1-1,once,TGTGCCTGGAGCCGGGAGAATACTGAAGCTTTCTTT,CAWSRENTEAFF